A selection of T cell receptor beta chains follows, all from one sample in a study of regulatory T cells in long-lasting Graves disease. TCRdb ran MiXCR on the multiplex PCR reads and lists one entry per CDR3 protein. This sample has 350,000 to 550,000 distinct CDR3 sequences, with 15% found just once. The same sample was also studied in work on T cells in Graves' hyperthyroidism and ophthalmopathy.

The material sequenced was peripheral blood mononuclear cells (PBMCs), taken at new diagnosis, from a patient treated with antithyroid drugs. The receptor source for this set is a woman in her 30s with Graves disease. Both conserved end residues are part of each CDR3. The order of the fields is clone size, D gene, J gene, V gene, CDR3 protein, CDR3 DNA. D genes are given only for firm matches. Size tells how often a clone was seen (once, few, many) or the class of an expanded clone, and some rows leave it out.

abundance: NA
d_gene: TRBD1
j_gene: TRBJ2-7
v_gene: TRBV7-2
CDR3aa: CASSLQGARAYGEQYF
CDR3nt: TGTGCCAGCAGCCTACAGGGGGCGAGGGCCTATGGGGAGCAGTACTTC

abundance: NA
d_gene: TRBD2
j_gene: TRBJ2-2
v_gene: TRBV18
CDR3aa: CASSPIRKAGGMNTGELFF
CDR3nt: TGTGCCAGCTCACCAATTCGGAAAGCGGGAGGGATGAACACCGGGGAGCTGTTTTTT

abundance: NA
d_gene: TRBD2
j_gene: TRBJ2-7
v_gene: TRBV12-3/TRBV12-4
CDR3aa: CASSLGLAGDRYEQYF
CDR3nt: TGTGCCAGCAGTTTGGGGCTAGCGGGAGACAGGTACGAGCAGTACTTC

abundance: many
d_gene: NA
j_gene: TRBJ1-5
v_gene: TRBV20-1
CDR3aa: CSAGTGLYNQPQHF
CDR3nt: TGCAGTGCTGGGACGGGACTGTACAATCAGCCCCAGCATTTT

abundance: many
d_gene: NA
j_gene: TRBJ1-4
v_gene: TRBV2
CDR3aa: CASSDPGIEKLFF
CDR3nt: TGTGCCAGCAGTGATCCCGGAATTGAAAAACTGTTTTTT

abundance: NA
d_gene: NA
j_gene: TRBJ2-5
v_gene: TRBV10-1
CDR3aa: CASSESARGLQGRETQYF
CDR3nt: TGCGCCAGCAGTGAGTCAGCCAGGGGCCTTCAGGGGCGCGAGACCCAGTACTTC

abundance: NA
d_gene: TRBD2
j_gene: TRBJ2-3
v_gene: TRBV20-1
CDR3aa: CSARDLLAGGRDTQYF
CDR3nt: TGCAGTGCTAGAGACCTACTAGCGGGAGGTCGGGATACGCAGTATTTT

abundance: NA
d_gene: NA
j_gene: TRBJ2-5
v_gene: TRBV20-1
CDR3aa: CSARDLVGGQETQYF
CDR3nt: TGCAGTGCTAGAGATCTAGTAGGGGGGCAAGAGACCCAGTACTTC

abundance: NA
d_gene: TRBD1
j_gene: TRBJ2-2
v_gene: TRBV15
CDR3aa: CATSLDRANTGELFF
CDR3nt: TGTGCCACCAGCCTAGACAGGGCGAACACCGGGGAGCTGTTTTTT

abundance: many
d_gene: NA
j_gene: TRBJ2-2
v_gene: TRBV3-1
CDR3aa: CASSPSYRAGELFF
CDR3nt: TGTGCCAGCAGCCCATCGTACAGGGCCGGGGAGCTGTTTTTT

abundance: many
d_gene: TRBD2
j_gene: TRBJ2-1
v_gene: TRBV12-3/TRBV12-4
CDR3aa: CASIGTGLAGVRSYNEQFF
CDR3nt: TGTGCCAGCATCGGGACGGGTCTAGCGGGAGTTCGCTCCTACAATGAGCAGTTCTTC

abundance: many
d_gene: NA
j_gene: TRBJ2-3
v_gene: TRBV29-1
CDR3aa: CSVDAGASTDTQYF
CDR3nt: TGCAGCGTTGACGCGGGCGCTAGCACAGATACGCAGTATTTT

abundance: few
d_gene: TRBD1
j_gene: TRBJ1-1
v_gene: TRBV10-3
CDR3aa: CAISESGRGRTEAFF
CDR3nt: TGTGCCATCAGTGAGTCGGGCAGGGGGCGGACTGAAGCTTTCTTT

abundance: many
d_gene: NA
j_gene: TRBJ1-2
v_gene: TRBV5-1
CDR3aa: CASSLVPTNYGYTF
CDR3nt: TGCGCCAGCAGCTTAGTACCAACCAACTATGGCTACACCTTC

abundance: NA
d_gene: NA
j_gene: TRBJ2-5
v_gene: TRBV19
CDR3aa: CASSMGHQETQYF
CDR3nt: TGTGCCAGTAGTATGGGACATCAAGAGACCCAGTACTTC

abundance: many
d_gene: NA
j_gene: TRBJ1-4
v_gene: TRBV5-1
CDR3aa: CASSLGIRTATNEKLFF
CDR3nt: TGCGCCAGCAGCTTGGGGATTAGGACAGCAACTAATGAAAAACTGTTTTTT

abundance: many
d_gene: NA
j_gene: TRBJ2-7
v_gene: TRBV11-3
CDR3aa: CASSLRLTYEQYF
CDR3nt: TGTGCCAGCAGCTTACGACTTACATACGAGCAGTACTTC

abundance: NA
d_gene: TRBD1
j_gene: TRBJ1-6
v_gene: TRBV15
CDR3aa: CATSKDRGYNSPLHF
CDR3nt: TGTGCCACCAGCAAAGACAGGGGGTATAATTCACCCCTCCACTTT

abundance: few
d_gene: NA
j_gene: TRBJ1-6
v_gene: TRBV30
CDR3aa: CAWTLNGGVHSPLHF
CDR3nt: TGTGCCTGGACCCTGAATGGGGGGGTACATTCACCCCTCCACTTT

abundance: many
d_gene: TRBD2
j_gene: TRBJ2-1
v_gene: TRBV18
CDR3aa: CASSPRGGTLLAGSLNEQFF
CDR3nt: TGTGCCAGCTCACCACGGGGGGGGACCCTCCTCGCAGGCTCGCTCAATGAGCAGTTCTTC

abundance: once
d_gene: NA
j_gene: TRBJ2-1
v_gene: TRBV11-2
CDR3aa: CASSLAYPGPLNEQFF
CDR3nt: TGTGCCAGCAGCTTGGCCTACCCGGGGCCGCTGAATGAGCAGTTCTTC

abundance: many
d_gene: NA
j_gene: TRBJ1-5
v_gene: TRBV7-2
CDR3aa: CASSSTGAWGQPQHF
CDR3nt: TGTGCCAGCAGCTCGACCGGGGCATGGGGGCAGCCCCAGCATTTT

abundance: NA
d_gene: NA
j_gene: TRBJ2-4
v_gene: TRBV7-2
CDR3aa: CASSLVGQLAKNIQYF
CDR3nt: TGTGCCAGCAGCTTAGTTGGACAGCTAGCCAAAAACATTCAGTACTTC

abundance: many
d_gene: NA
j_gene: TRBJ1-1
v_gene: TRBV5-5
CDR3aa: CASSFDPRRETEAFF
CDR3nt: TGTGCCAGCAGCTTCGACCCCCGGAGGGAGACTGAAGCTTTCTTT

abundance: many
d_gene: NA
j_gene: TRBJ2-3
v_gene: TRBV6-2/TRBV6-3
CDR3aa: CASRSTTDTQYF
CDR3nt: TGTGCCAGCCGAAGTACAACCGATACGCAGTATTTT

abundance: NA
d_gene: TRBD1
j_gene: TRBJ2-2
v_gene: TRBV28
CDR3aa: CASSPLDRDTGELFF
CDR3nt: TGTGCCAGCAGCCCCCTTGACAGGGACACCGGGGAGCTGTTTTTT

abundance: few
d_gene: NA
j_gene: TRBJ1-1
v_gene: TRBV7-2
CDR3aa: CASSLDLVRGNTEAFF
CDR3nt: TGTGCCAGCAGCTTAGACTTGGTTCGCGGGAACACTGAAGCTTTCTTT

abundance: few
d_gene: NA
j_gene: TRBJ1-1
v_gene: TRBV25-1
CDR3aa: CASNMGSEAFF
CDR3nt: TGTGCCAGCAACATGGGATCTGAAGCTTTCTTT

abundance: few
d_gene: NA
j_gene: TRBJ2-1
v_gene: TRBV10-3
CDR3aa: CAISESSLSSYNEQFF
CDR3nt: TGTGCCATCAGTGAGTCCAGCCTCAGCTCCTACAATGAGCAGTTCTTC

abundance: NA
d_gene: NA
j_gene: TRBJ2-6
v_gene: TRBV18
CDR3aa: CASEKGQISGANVLTF
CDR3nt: TGTGCCAGCGAAAAGGGTCAGATTTCTGGGGCCAACGTCCTGACTTTC

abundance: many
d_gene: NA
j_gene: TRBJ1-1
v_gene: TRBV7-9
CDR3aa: CASSLVRGMNTEAFF
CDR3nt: TGTGCCAGCAGCTTGGTCAGGGGTATGAACACTGAAGCTTTCTTT

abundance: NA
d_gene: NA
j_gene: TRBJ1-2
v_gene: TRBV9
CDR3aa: CASSVGRRGSDYGYTF
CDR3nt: TGTGCCAGCAGCGTGGGCAGGAGAGGGAGTGACTATGGCTACACCTTC

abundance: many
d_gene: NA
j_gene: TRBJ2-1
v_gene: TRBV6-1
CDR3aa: CASSESGLAMEQFF
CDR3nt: TGTGCCAGCAGTGAATCGGGTCTAGCGATGGAGCAGTTCTTC

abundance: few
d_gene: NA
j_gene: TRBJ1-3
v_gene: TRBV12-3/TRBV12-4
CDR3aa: CASSFEDTIYF
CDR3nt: TGTGCCAGCAGTTTTGAGGACACCATATATTTT

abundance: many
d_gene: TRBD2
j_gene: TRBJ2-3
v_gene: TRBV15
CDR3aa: CATSTLATSGTGDTQYF
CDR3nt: TGTGCCACCAGCACCTTAGCGACTAGCGGGACGGGAGATACGCAGTATTTT

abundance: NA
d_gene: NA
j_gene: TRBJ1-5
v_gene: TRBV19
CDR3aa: CASSWAGGSSNQPQHF
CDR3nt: TGTGCCAGTAGTTGGGCTGGGGGAAGTAGCAATCAGCCCCAGCATTTT